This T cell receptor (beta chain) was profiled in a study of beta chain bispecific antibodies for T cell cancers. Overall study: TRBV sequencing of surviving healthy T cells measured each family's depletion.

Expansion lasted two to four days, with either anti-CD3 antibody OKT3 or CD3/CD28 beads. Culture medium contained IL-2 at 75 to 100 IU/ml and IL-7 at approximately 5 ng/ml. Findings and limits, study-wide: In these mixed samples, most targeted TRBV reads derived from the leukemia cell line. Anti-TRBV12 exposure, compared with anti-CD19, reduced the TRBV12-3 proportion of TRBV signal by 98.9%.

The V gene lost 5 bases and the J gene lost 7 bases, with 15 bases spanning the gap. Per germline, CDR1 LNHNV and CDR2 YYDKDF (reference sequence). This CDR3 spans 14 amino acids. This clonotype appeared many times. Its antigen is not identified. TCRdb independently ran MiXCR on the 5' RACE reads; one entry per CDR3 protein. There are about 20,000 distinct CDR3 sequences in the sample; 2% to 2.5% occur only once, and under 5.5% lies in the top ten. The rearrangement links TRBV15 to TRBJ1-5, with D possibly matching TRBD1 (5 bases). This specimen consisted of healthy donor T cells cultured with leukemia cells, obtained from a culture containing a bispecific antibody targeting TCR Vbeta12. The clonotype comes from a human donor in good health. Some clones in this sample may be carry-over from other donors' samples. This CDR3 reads CATSEGGAGQPQHF. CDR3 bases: TGTGCCACCAGCGAGGGCGGGGCCGGGCAGCCCCAGCATTTT.